The 32 T cell receptor beta chains in this list originate from one sample, sequenced in a study of somatic mutations in cytotoxic T cells in rheumatoid arthritis. TCRdb's copy holds only in-frame clones and misses some; the assay was immunoSEQ multiplex PCR. The data show approximately 9,400 clones, more than 70% seen once. The specimen was CD8+ T cells sorted from blood. These receptors originate from an adult with rheumatoid arthritis.

This clone is a singleton in its sample. The chain links TRBV25-1 to TRBJ2-1, with 10 bases lining up with TRBD1. J gave up 4 bases and V 3 bases, and 9 bases lay outside the gene matches. Germline V gene lookup returns CDR1 MGHDK and CDR2 SYGVNS. The CDR3 length is 17 residues. The CDR3 nucleotides read TGTGCCAGCAGTGACCGATTACCGGGACAGGGGTACAATGAGCAGTTCTTC. Translating it yields CASSDRLPGQGYNEQFF.

The chain recombines TRBV7-9 with TRBJ2-2; 10 bases are shared with TRBD1. This CDR3 has 16 residues. From germline, CDR1 is SEHNR and CDR2 FQNEAQ (reference sequence). V lost 5 bases, J lost 8 bases, and 11 bases stayed unmatched. The CDR3 sequence: CASSRPGQGTSGELFF. The DNA of the CDR3 is TGTGCCAGCAGCCGACCGGGACAGGGGACCTCGGGGGAGCTGTTTTTT.

This sequence joins TRBV27 and TRBJ2-7; 7 nucleotides align to TRBD1. V lost 6 bases, J lost 4 bases, and 9 bases stayed unmatched. This CDR3 has 14 residues. In germline, CDR1 is MNHEY, CDR2 SMNVEV (reference sequence). The CDR3 region is CASSSTGVSYEQYF. Here the CDR3 DNA reads TGTGCCAGCAGCTCTACAGGGGTTTCGTACGAGCAGTACTTC.

J is TRBJ2-4 and V is TRBV10-1, with TRBD1 matching 8 bases. Losses at the gene ends were 0 bases for V and 8 bases for J; bases not matched to a gene: 9. CDR1 is WNHNN and CDR2 is SYGVQD in the germline V gene (reference sequence). The CDR3 sequence is 16 residues long. The CDR3 DNA sequence: TGCGCCAGCAGTGAGTCCTGGACAGGGTGGGGGGACATTCAGTACTTC. Translating it yields CASSESWTGWGDIQYF.

J is TRBJ1-1 and V is TRBV29-1; TRBD1 matches 7 bases. The CDR3 runs 14 residues. V shed 6 bases and J 7 bases; nucleotides not matched to a gene: 14. The germline CDR1 and CDR2 sequences are SQVTM and ANQGSEA. In DNA, the CDR3 is TGCAGCGTCTACGCGTTACAGGGGATGGGTGAAGCTTTCTTT. The encoded protein is CSVYALQGMGEAFF.

With regard to this clone: Distinct nucleotide sequences in the sample also encode this CDR3. The chain links TRBV6-5 to TRBJ1-2; TRBD1 agrees at 7 bases. Per the germline V gene, CDR1 is MNHEY and CDR2 is SVGAGI. This CDR3 region has 14 residues. Trimming took 8 bases from V and 7 from J; bases not matched to a gene: 13. The CDR3 protein is CASSFEKGAGGYTF. DNA for the CDR3: TGTGCCAGCTCCTTTGAAAAGGGGGCCGGTGGCTACACCTTC.

The chain combines TRBV7-8 with TRBJ1-5, with D possibly TRBD1 on 5 matching bases. The CDR3 covers 14 residues. V was cut by 3 bases and J by 5 bases, with 11 bases left in between. Germline V CDR1 and CDR2: SGHVS, FQNEAQ. The CDR3 loop is CASSLGPRYQPQHF. DNA of the CDR3: TGTGCCAGCAGCTTGGGACCGAGGTATCAGCCCCAGCATTTT.

This clone was counted a single time. The rearrangement uses TRBV9 and TRBJ1-4; 9 nucleotides match TRBD1. The CDR3 has 14 amino acids. Germline CDR1 SGDLS, CDR2 YYNGEE. Trimming at V came to 3 bases and at J to 8 bases, leaving 5 bases not matched to a gene. The CDR3 region has the DNA TGTGCCAGCAGCGGAGGGGGGACAGGGGAAAAACTGTTTTTT. Translated, it gives CASSGGGTGEKLFF.

This chain joins TRBV14 and TRBJ2-2, with no clear D. V was cut by 1 base and J by 1 base, with 4 bases left in between. Germline V gene data show CDR1 as SGHDN and CDR2 as FVKESK. This CDR3 has 14 residues. The DNA for the CDR3 is TGTGCCAGCAGCCAAGGCGGGAACACCGGGGAGCTGTTTTTT. Translated, it gives CASSQGGNTGELFF.

This rearrangement joins TRBV4-3 to TRBJ2-5, with D uncertain. V was trimmed by 1 base and J by 4 bases, leaving 7 bases between them. This CDR3 has 13 amino acids. Germline CDR1 reads LGHNA; CDR2 reads YSLEER. The CDR3 region is CASSQGVGETQYF. The CDR3 nucleotides read TGCGCCAGCAGCCAAGGGGTAGGAGAGACCCAGTACTTC.

The chain recombines TRBV27 with TRBJ1-5; 8 nucleotides agree with TRBD1. Germline-derived CDR1 and CDR2 are MNHEY and SMNVEV (reference sequence). V gave up 5 bases and J gave up 1 base; unmatched junction bases: 7. This CDR3 has 16 residues. CDR3 nucleotides: TGTGCCAGCAGTCCACTCTACAGGGGGAGCAATCAGCCCCAGCATTTT. Its protein is CASSPLYRGSNQPQHF.

The CDR3 loop reads CASSFDAPNDEQYF. The DNA for the CDR3 is TGTGCCAGCAGCTTTGATGCACCCAACGACGAGCAGTACTTC. V usage is TRBV5-5 and J usage is TRBJ2-7; no reliable D call. Deletions cut 2 bases from V and 5 bases from J, with 14 bases between. The CDR3 totals 14 residues. Germline V gives CDR1 SGHKS, CDR2 YYEKEE (reference sequence).

The J gene is TRBJ2-7, the V gene TRBV4-1; TRBD1 is a possible D gene (6 bases). V was shortened by 0 bases and J by 3 bases, with 12 bases between the two germline ends. Germline CDR1 is MGHRA and CDR2 is YSYEKL. This CDR3 has 15 amino acids. In DNA, the CDR3 is TGCGCCAGCAGCCAAGATAAGGGGACATTCTACGAGCAGTACTTC. Translated, it gives CASSQDKGTFYEQYF.

The rearrangement links TRBV4-3 to TRBJ2-1; TRBD2 aligns across 7 bases. The CDR3 sequence is 16 residues long. Germline V gene lookup returns CDR1 LGHNA and CDR2 YSLEER. With 3 bases clipped from V and 5 bases from J, the junction kept 10 bases outside the gene matches. CDR3 sequence reads: CASSHAALAEHNEQFF. The CDR3 DNA reads as TGCGCCAGCAGCCATGCAGCCCTAGCGGAGCACAATGAGCAGTTCTTC.

This chain joins TRBV5-6 and TRBJ2-7; TRBD1 matches 9 bases. The CDR3 has 14 residues. CDR1 and CDR2 (germline): SGHDT, YYEEEE. V was clipped by 1 base and J by 6 bases; unmatched bases: 5. The CDR3 DNA reads as TGTGCCAGCAGCTTGACAGGGGGCATGGTCGAGCAGTACTTC. Translating gives CASSLTGGMVEQYF.

The V and J genes are TRBV5-5 and TRBJ1-4; no definite D call. The CDR3 sequence is 15 residues long. Germline CDR1 is SGHKS and CDR2 is YYEKEE (reference sequence). The V and J ends lost 0 bases and 0 bases respectively, with 6 bases between them. The CDR3 DNA reads TGTGCCAGCAGCTTGGTTGCTGCAACTAATGAAAAACTGTTTTTT. This codes for CASSLVAATNEKLFF.

The CDR3 DNA reads TGCGCCAGCAGGTCCGGGACAGGGGGTGGAACCGGGGAGCTGTTTTTT. Its protein is CASRSGTGGGTGELFF. This chain joins TRBV4-1 and TRBJ2-2; 11 bases are a match to TRBD1. The CDR3 contains 16 residues. V shed 6 bases, J shed 5 bases, and the junction held 8 bases outside the gene matches. The germline CDR1 and CDR2 sequences are MGHRA and YSYEKL.

This chain joins TRBV6-5 and TRBJ1-2; maybe TRBD1 (5 bases). The V and J ends lost 4 bases and 0 bases respectively, with 12 bases between them. The CDR3 loop spans 15 amino acids. Germline V lookup: CDR1 MNHEY, CDR2 SVGAGI. In nucleotides, the CDR3 is TGTGCCAGCAGTTCCTTGGCAGGGCCTAACTATGGCTACACCTTC. This gives the protein CASSSLAGPNYGYTF.

This clone has just one count. The chain couples TRBV9 to TRBJ1-2, with D hard to call. CDR1 is SGDLS, CDR2 YYNGEE, per germline. V was shortened by 0 bases and J by 3 bases, with 6 bases between the two germline ends. The CDR3 has 13 residues. CDR3 in amino acids: CASSVGNDYGYTF. The DNA of the CDR3 is TGTGCCAGCAGCGTAGGCAACGACTATGGCTACACCTTC.

The chain has TRBV2 and TRBJ2-1; D is perhaps TRBD1 or TRBD2 (6 bases each). V lost 4 bases and J lost 0, with 10 bases in between. This CDR3 has 15 residues. Germline CDR1 reads SNHLY; CDR2 reads FYNNEI. This CDR3 reads CASSVGGPSYNEQFF. The CDR3 DNA reads TGTGCCAGCAGTGTGGGGGGCCCCTCCTACAATGAGCAGTTCTTC. The full variable domain, with the rest looked up from reference TRBV2 and TRBJ2-1, is EPEVTQTPSHQVTQMGQEVILRCVPISNHLYFYWYRQILGQKVEFLVSFYNNEISEKSEIFDDQFSVERPDGSNFTLKIRSTKLEDSAMYFCASSVGGPSYNEQFFGPGTRLTVL.

The CDR3 is CASSLSSGVFNEQFF. As DNA, the CDR3 is TGTGCCAGCAGTTTATCTAGCGGGGTTTTCAATGAGCAGTTCTTC. The chain uses TRBV27 and TRBJ2-1; TRBD2 aligns across 8 bases. The CDR3 is made up of 15 amino acids. Unmatched junction bases numbered 4, after V lost 0 bases and J lost 6 bases. Germline V gene data show CDR1 as MNHEY and CDR2 as SMNVEV (reference sequence).

This clone occurred a few times. The chain has TRBV14 and TRBJ2-7, with unresolved D. Trimming removed 1 base from V and 3 bases from J, with 4 bases in between. Germline values: CDR1 SGHDN, CDR2 FVKESK. The CDR3 loop spans 12 amino acids. This chain's CDR3 is CASSQVSYEQYF. The CDR3 DNA reads TGTGCCAGCAGCCAAGTGAGCTACGAGCAGTACTTC. Using reference TRBV14 and TRBJ2-7 for the parts outside the CDR3, the full variable domain is EAGVTQFPSHSVIEKGQTVTLRCDPISGHDNLYWYRRVMGKEIKFLLHFVKESKQDESGMPNNRFLAERTGGTYSTLKVQPAELEDSGVYFCASSQVSYEQYFGPGTRLTVT.

V and J are TRBV21-1 and TRBJ1-2; the table gives TRBD1 as D, unverified against the DNA. TRBV21-1 is classified as a pseudogene. The CDR3 runs to 15 residues. The DNA for the CDR3 is TGTGCCACCGTGGGGGCAGGGGGGTTCTACTATGGCTACACCTTC. Translating gives CATVGAGGFYYGYTF.

V is TRBV2 and J is TRBJ2-1; perhaps TRBD1 as D (5 bases). Germline values: CDR1 SNHLY, CDR2 FYNNEI. This CDR3 region has 13 residues. V was shortened by 2 bases and J by 6 bases, with 8 bases between the two germline ends. Here the CDR3 DNA reads TGTGCCAGCAGTGAATGGCAGGGCAATGAGCAGTTCTTC. Its protein is CASSEWQGNEQFF.

The chain joins TRBV4-3 to TRBJ2-1; the D gene could be TRBD1 or TRBD2 (5 bases each). V was clipped by 0 bases and J by 0 bases, with 9 bases between them. CDR1 and CDR2 from the germline V gene are LGHNA and YSLEER. The CDR3 totals 16 residues. This chain's CDR3 is CASSQDGGSSYNEQFF. CDR3 DNA sequence: TGCGCCAGCAGCCAAGATGGGGGAAGCTCCTACAATGAGCAGTTCTTC.

This clone was seen a handful of times. The rearrangement links TRBV9 to TRBJ1-4, with 10 positions matching TRBD1. Looked up from germline, CDR1 is SGDLS and CDR2 is YYNGEE. The trim removed 0 bases at V and 8 bases at J, leaving 4 bases unmatched. This CDR3 region has 15 residues. The DNA for the CDR3 is TGTGCCAGCAGCGTAGAAGGGACAGGGGAAGAAAAACTGTTTTTT. Protein: CASSVEGTGEEKLFF.

The chain has TRBV20-1 and TRBJ2-1; D gene ambiguous. There are 10 residues in the CDR3. V was shortened by 5 bases and J by 9 bases, with 8 bases between the two germline ends. CDR1 is DFQATT and CDR2 is SNEGSKA in the germline V gene (reference sequence). CDR3 sequence: CSAEIAEQFF. The CDR3 region has the DNA TGCAGTGCTGAGATTGCTGAGCAGTTCTTC.

Remarks on this clone: Other nucleotide sequences from this sample produce the same CDR3. CDR3 sequence reads: CASSFEKGAGGYTF. CDR3 nucleotide sequence: TGTGCCAGCTCCTTTGAAAAGGGGGCAGGTGGCTACACCTTC. The chain employs TRBV6-5 and TRBJ1-2; 7 nucleotides match TRBD1. The CDR3 runs to 14 residues. The germline V gene encodes CDR1 MNHEY and CDR2 SVGAGI. The V and J ends lost 8 bases and 7 bases, in that order; junction bases with no gene match: 13.

The V gene is TRBV5-1, the J gene TRBJ1-4; D remains ambiguous. Trimming pared 1 base from V and 0 bases from J, leaving 4 bases between. CDR1 is SGHRS, CDR2 YFSETQ, per germline. This CDR3 region has 14 residues. CDR3 sequence: CASSLTATNEKLFF. CDR3 bases: TGCGCCAGCAGCTTGACCGCAACTAATGAAAAACTGTTTTTT. The whole variable domain, filled in from reference TRBV5-1 and TRBJ1-4, reads KAGVTQTPRYLIKTRGQQVTLSCSPISGHRSVSWYQQTPGQGLQFLFEYFSETQRNKGNFPGRFSGRQFSNSRSEMNVSTLELGDSALYLCASSLTATNEKLFFGSGTQLSVL.

The chain uses TRBV4-1 and TRBJ2-3, with 7 bases that match TRBD2. V dropped 0 bases and J dropped 2; count of bases not matched to a gene: 8. This CDR3 comprises 17 residues. Germline CDR1 is MGHRA and CDR2 is YSYEKL. The CDR3 is CASSQDGGRDYTDTQYF. CDR3 coding DNA: TGCGCCAGCAGCCAAGATGGCGGCAGGGACTACACAGATACGCAGTATTTT.

The V gene is TRBV23-1, the J gene TRBJ1-2, with D possibly TRBD1 on 5 matching bases. TRBV23-1 belongs to the ORF category, with a function that is uncertain. This CDR3 has 13 amino acids. V was shortened by 6 bases and J by 3 bases, with 11 bases between the two germline ends. The CDR3 coding sequence is TGCGCCAGCAGCCTCCGGGACGACTATGGCTACACCTTC. The encoded protein is CASSLRDDYGYTF.

The rearrangement links TRBV4-1 to TRBJ2-7, with 8 bases lining up with TRBD1. Germline V gene lookup returns CDR1 MGHRA and CDR2 YSYEKL. The CDR3 sequence is 17 residues long. After removal of 4 bases from V and 3 bases from J, the junction contained 14 bases not matched to a gene. The CDR3 sequence is CASSPYQLGQGYYEQYF. The CDR3 bases are TGCGCCAGCAGCCCCTACCAACTCGGACAGGGTTACTACGAGCAGTACTTC.